Below, one T cell receptor (beta chain) is given with its context. The record originates from a study of blood T cell repertoires in COVID-19. Participants were aged about 18 to 100 years, lived in under 30 US areas, and enrolled virtually. Cohorts were based on clinical histories the participants reported. The data were produced by immunoSEQ multiplex PCR, yet TCRdb's version contains in-frame clones alone and is incomplete. The data hold 120,000 or so clones, with roughly 84% observed a single time. The germline CDR1 and CDR2 sequences are SGHDT and YYEEEE. V lost 3 bases to trimming and J lost 1 base; unmatched junction nucleotides: 2. The CDR3 loop spans 14 amino acids.

What was sequenced was PBMCs or T cells enriched from blood (not recorded which). The chain is built from TRBV5-6 and TRBJ1-1, with 8 bases that match TRBD1. This receptor was taken from a woman in her thirties who had recovered from COVID-19. The DNA for the CDR3 is TGTGCCAGCAGCTACGGGACAGGGAACACTGAAGCTTTCTTT. It encodes CASSYGTGNTEAFF.